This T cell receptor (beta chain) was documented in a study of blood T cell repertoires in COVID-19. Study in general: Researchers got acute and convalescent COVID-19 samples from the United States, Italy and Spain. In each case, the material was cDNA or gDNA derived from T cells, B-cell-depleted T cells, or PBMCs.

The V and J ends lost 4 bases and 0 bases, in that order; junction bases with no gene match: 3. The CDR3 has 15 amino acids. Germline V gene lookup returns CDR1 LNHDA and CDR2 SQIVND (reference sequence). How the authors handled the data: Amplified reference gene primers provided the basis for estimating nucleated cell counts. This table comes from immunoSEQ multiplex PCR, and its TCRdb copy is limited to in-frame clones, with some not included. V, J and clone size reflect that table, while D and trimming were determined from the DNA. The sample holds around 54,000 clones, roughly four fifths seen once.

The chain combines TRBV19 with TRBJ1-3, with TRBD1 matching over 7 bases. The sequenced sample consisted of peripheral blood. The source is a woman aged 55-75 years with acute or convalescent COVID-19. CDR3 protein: CASSTAGGSGNTIYF. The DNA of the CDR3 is TGTGCCAGTAGTACCGCAGGGGGCTCTGGAAACACCATATATTTT.